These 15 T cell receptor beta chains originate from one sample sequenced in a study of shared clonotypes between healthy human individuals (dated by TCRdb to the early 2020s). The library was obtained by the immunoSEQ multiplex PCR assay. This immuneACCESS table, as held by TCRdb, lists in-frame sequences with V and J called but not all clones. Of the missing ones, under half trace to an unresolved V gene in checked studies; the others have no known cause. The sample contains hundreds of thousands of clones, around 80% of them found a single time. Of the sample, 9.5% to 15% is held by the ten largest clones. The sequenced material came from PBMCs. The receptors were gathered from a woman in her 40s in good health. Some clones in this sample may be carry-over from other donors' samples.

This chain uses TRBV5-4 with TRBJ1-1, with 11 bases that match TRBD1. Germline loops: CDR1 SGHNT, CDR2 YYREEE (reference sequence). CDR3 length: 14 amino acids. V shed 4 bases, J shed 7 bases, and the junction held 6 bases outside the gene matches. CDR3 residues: CASSVDRGRNEAFF. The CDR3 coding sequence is TGTGCCAGCAGCGTGGACAGGGGGCGTAATGAAGCTTTCTTT.

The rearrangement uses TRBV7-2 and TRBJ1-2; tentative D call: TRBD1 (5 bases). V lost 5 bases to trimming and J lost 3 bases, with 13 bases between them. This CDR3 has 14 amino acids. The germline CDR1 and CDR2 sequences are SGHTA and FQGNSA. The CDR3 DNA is TGTGCCAGCAGCCCCGCAGGGAGGGACTATGGCTACACCTTC. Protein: CASSPAGRDYGYTF.

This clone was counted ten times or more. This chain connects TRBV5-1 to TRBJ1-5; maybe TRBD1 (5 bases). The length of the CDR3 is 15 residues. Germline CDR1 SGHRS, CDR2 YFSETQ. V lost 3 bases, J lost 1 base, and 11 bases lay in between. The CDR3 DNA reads TGCGCCAGCAGCTCAGGGACTGGGAGCAATCAGCCCCAGCATTTT. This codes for CASSSGTGSNQPQHF.

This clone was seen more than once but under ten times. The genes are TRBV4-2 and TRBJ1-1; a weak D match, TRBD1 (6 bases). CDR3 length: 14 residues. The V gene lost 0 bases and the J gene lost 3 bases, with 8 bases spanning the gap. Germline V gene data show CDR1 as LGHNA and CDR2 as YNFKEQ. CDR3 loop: CASSQDTGYTEAFF. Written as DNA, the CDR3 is TGTGCCAGCAGCCAAGATACAGGGTACACTGAAGCTTTCTTT.

This CDR3 reads CASSLGLAGDMANTGELFF. In DNA, the CDR3 is TGTGCCAGCAGCTTAGGGCTAGCGGGAGACATGGCGAACACCGGGGAGCTGTTTTTT. This chain connects TRBV11-2 to TRBJ2-2; 10 positions match TRBD2. The CDR3 sequence is 19 residues long. CDR1 SGHAT and CDR2 FQNNGV come from the germline V gene. V dropped 1 base and J dropped 0; count of bases not matched to a gene: 8.

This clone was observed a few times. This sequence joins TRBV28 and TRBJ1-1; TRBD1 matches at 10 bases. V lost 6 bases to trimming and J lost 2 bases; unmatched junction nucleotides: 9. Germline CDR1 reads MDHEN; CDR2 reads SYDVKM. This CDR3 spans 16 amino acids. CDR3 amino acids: CASRIDRGLFNTEAFF. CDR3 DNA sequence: TGTGCCAGCAGAATCGACAGGGGGCTATTTAACACTGAAGCTTTCTTT.

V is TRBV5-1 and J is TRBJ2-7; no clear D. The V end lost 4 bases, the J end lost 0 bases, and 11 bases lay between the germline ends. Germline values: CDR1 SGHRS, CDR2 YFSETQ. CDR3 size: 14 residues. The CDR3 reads CASSPRADSYEQYF. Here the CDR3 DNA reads TGCGCCAGCAGCCCTAGGGCCGACTCCTACGAGCAGTACTTC.

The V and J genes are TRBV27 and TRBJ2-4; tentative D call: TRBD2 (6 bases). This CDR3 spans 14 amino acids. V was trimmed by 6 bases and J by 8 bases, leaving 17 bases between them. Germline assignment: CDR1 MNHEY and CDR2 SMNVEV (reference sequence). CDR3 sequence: CASSSRGSGDIQYF. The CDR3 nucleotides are TGTGCCAGCAGCTCCCGGGGCTCGGGAGACATTCAGTACTTC.

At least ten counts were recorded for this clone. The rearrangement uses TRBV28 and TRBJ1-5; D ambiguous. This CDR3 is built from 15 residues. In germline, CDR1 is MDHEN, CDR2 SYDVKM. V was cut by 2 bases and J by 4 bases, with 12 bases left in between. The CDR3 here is CASSLGLGWNQPQHF. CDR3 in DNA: TGTGCCAGCAGTTTAGGCCTTGGATGGAATCAGCCCCAGCATTTT.

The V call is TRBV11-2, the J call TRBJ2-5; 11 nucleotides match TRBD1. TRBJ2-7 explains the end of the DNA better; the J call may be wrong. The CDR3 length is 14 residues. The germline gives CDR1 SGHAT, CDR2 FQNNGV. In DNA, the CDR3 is TGTGCCAGCAGCCCCGGGACAGGGGGCTACGAGCAGTACTTC. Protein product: CASSPGTGGYEQYF.

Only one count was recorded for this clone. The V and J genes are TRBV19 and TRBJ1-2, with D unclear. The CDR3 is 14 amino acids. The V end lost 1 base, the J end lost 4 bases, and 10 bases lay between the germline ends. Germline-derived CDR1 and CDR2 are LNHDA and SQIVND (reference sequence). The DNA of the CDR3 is TGTGCCAGTAGTATAGGGACGAGAACCTATGGCTACACCTTC. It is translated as CASSIGTRTYGYTF.

CDR3 sequence (DNA): TGTGCCACCAGCAGAGATCTGGCTAGCGGATTCAATGAGCAGTTCTTC. Translated: CATSRDLASGFNEQFF. The gene calls are TRBV15 and TRBJ2-1; 7 bases align to TRBD2. J lost 6 bases, V lost 0 bases, and 8 bases had no gene match. The CDR3 length is 16 residues. The germline gives CDR1 LNHNV, CDR2 YYDKDF (reference sequence).

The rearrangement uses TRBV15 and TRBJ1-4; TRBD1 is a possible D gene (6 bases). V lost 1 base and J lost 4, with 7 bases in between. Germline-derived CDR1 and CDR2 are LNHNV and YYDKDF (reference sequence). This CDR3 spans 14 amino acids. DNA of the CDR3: TGTGCCACCAGCAGAGGCAGGGGTAATGAAAAACTGTTTTTT. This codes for CATSRGRGNEKLFF. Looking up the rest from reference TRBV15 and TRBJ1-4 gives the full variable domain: DAMVIQNPRYQVTQFGKPVTLSCSQTLNHNVMYWYQQKSSQAPKLLFHYYDKDFNNEADTPDNFQSRRPNTSFCFLDIRSPGLGDTAMYLCATSRGRGNEKLFFGSGTQLSVL.

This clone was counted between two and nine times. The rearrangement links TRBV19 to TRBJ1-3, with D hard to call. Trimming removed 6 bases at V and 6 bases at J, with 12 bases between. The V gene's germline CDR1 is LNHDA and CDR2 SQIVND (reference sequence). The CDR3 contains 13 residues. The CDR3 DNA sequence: TGTGCCAGTAGCGTGGTTAGAGAAAACACCATATATTTT. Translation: CASSVVRENTIYF.

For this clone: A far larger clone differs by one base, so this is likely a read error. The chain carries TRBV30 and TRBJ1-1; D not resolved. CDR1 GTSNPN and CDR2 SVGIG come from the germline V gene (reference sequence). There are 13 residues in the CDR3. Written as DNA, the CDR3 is TGTGCCCGGAGTGTAGTACTAGGAACTGAAGCTTTCTTT. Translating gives CARSVVLGTEAFF.